The 24 T cell receptor beta chains reported below all come from one sample, sequenced in a study of molecular identifiers for immune sequencing clone quantification. MiXCR, run by TCRdb on the PCR reads, gives a single entry per CDR3 protein. The data hold hundreds of thousands of distinct CDR3 sequences, with 15% to 20% observed a single time. Sequencing was done on a sample of naive CD8+ T cells from blood, with Jurkat cell RNA spiked in. Subset given: FACS-sorted CD8+CD4-CCR7+CD45RA+ naive T cells. The receptors were gathered from a human donor in good health. Some libraries in this study had Jurkat cell RNA spiked in.

This clonotype appeared many times. V is TRBV4-3 and J is TRBJ1-1; 9 nucleotides align to TRBD1. V lost 4 bases and J lost 5; bases outside the gene matches: 8. The CDR3 has 15 residues. CDR1 LGHNA and CDR2 YSLEER come from the germline V gene. In DNA form, the CDR3 reads TGCGCCAGCAGCCTGGGACAGGGTCTGCGAACTGAAGCTTTCTTT. Protein product: CASSLGQGLRTEAFF.

Worth noting for this clonotype: This sequence may be a read error, since a much larger clone differs from it by one base. Here the CDR3 omits its conserved ending phenylalanine or tryptophan, so a read error is the likely source. The V call is TRBV6-5, the J call TRBJ1-5, with D possibly being TRBD1 (6 bases). Germline V gene lookup returns CDR1 MNHEY and CDR2 SVGAGI. CDR3 size: 13 residues. Deletions cut 8 bases from V and 3 bases from J, with 11 bases between. CDR3 sequence reads: CASGTTFNQPQHS. Here the CDR3 DNA reads TGTGCCAGCGGGACAACCTTCAATCAGCCCCAGCATTCT.

J is TRBJ2-1 and V is TRBV19; D remains ambiguous. Trimming left V 0 bases short and J 2 bases short, with 5 bases between. In germline, CDR1 is LNHDA, CDR2 SQIVND (reference sequence). There are 14 residues in the CDR3. The CDR3 nucleotides are TGTGCCAGTAGTATAGATGACACCTACAATGAGCAGTTCTTC. This sequence encodes CASSIDDTYNEQFF.

Notes on this clonotype: It may be a read error: a sequence one base away is much more abundant. This rearrangement joins TRBV5-4 to TRBJ2-7; D is unclear. With 3 bases removed from V and 4 bases from J, the gap between germline ends came to 11 bases. Germline loops: CDR1 SGHNT, CDR2 YYREEE (reference sequence). There are 13 residues in the CDR3. The CDR3 nucleotides are TGTGCCAGCAGCTCGGTACCCACTTACGAGCAGTACTTC. Amino acid sequence: CASSSVPTYEQYF.

This chain links TRBV6-1 with TRBJ2-7; 10 bases align to TRBD1. The length of the CDR3 is 14 residues. Trimming at V came to 6 bases and at J to 4 bases, leaving 6 bases not matched to a gene. Germline CDR1 reads MNHNS; CDR2 reads SASEGT. CDR3 in amino acids: CASRWDRGEYEQYF. In DNA, the CDR3 is TGTGCCAGCAGGTGGGACAGGGGAGAATACGAGCAGTACTTC.

The table lists this clonotype with a few counts. The chain carries TRBV9 and TRBJ1-1; no reliable D call. The V end was cut by 0 bases, the J end by 0 bases, with 12 bases between. The CDR3 has 16 residues. Germline lookup yields CDR1 SGDLS and CDR2 YYNGEE. DNA for the CDR3: TGTGCCAGCAGCGTAGTAGAGGGCTCCATGAACACTGAAGCTTTCTTT. It translates to CASSVVEGSMNTEAFF.

This clonotype was observed many times. The rearrangement joins TRBV29-1 to TRBJ2-7; 10 positions agree with TRBD1. V trimming: 7 bases; J trimming: 1 base; junction bases outside the gene matches: 4. The CDR3 runs to 13 residues. Per germline, CDR1 SQVTM and CDR2 ANQGSEA. CDR3 sequence reads: CSATGGWSYEQYF. CDR3 DNA: TGCAGCGCGACAGGGGGCTGGTCCTACGAGCAGTACTTC.

This clonotype was counted many times. The V gene is TRBV20-1, the J gene TRBJ2-1, with D maybe TRBD2 (5 bases). This CDR3 has 16 amino acids. Trimming left V 4 bases short and J 0 bases short, with 16 bases between. Germline CDR1 DFQATT, CDR2 SNEGSKA (reference sequence). CDR3 residues: CSATGNSDISYNEQFF. The CDR3 DNA follows: TGCAGTGCTACCGGGAATAGCGATATCTCCTACAATGAGCAGTTCTTC.

The V gene is TRBV6-4, the J gene TRBJ2-1, with D maybe TRBD2 (6 bases). Germline values: CDR1 MRHNA, CDR2 SNTAGT. V was clipped by 4 bases and J by 1 base, with 11 bases between them. This CDR3 is built from 15 residues. CDR3 DNA: TGTGCCAGCAGTGGGCGGGAAGGGTCCTACAATGAGCAGTTCTTC. Encoded protein: CASSGREGSYNEQFF.

This rearrangement joins TRBV11-2 to TRBJ1-1; a weak D match, TRBD1 (5 bases). CDR1 and CDR2 from the germline V gene are SGHAT and FQNNGV. The CDR3 length is 17 residues. Trimming took off 1 base at V and 4 bases at J, with 19 bases between the two ends. Here the CDR3 reads CASSLGLASGWGTEAFF. The DNA of the CDR3 is TGTGCCAGCAGCTTAGGCCTTGCTTCAGGGTGGGGCACTGAAGCTTTCTTT.

The sample holds many counts of this clonotype. The chain employs TRBV13 and TRBJ2-2; the D is unclear. Trimming shortened V by 6 bases and J by 1 base, and 6 bases separated the two germline ends. The germline CDR1 and CDR2 sequences are PRHDT and FYEKMQ (reference sequence). This CDR3 is 13 amino acids long. The CDR3 sequence is CASRGLNTGELFF. The CDR3 DNA is TGTGCCAGCAGAGGTCTGAACACCGGGGAGCTGTTTTTT.

This clonotype was counted ten times or more. V and J are TRBV9 and TRBJ2-2, with TRBD2 identical over 11 bases. The CDR3 is made up of 18 amino acids. J gave up 3 bases and V 0 bases, and 7 bases lay outside the gene matches. The germline V gene has CDR1 SGDLS and CDR2 YYNGEE. The CDR3 sequence: CASSVDPGTSGYTGELFF. CDR3 bases: TGTGCCAGCAGCGTAGACCCTGGGACTAGCGGATACACCGGGGAGCTGTTTTTT.

This clonotype was recorded many times. This chain connects TRBV29-1 to TRBJ1-1; D unresolved. Trimming removed 6 bases from V and 3 bases from J, with 20 bases in between. Germline-derived CDR1 and CDR2 are SQVTM and ANQGSEA. CDR3 size: 15 residues. As DNA, the CDR3 is TGCAGCGTCCAAGGGTTACCCCGGGGAGACACTGAAGCTTTCTTT. Translated, it gives CSVQGLPRGDTEAFF.

This clonotype was observed at least ten times. The gene calls are TRBV7-9 and TRBJ1-6; D is unclear. The germline CDR1 and CDR2 sequences are SEHNR and FQNEAQ (reference sequence). This CDR3 has 14 residues. Trimming left V 3 bases short and J 8 bases short, with 11 bases between. The CDR3 here is CASSLVLGDSPLHF. The CDR3, as DNA: TGTGCCAGCAGCTTGGTTTTAGGAGATTCACCCCTCCACTTT.

About this clonotype itself: A much larger clone lies a single base off, so this may be a read error. The chain has TRBV4-1 and TRBJ1-1, with no clear D. Between the trimmed V and J ends, which lost 1 base and 6 bases, there was a span of 9 bases. The CDR3 extends over 13 amino acids. CDR1 is MGHRA, CDR2 YSYEKL, per germline. The CDR3 loop reads CASSQGVVAEAFF. The CDR3 DNA sequence: TGCGCCAGCAGCCAAGGGGTAGTCGCTGAAGCTTTCTTT.

Of note for this clonotype: This may be a read error, as it is one base from a much larger clone. The rearrangement uses TRBV6-2 or TRBV6-3 and TRBJ2-7; D not resolved. Germline V gene lookup returns CDR1 MNHEY and CDR2 SVGEGT. CDR3 length: 16 amino acids. V lost 2 bases and J 0 bases, leaving 14 bases between the germline ends. This CDR3 is CASSYPDVGYSYEQYF. CDR3 DNA sequence: TGTGCCAGCAGTTACCCGGACGTAGGGTACTCCTACGAGCAGTACTTC.

The chain carries TRBV6-6 and TRBJ1-4; D possibly corresponds to TRBD1 (6 bases). V was shortened by 7 bases and J by 8 bases, with 17 bases between the two germline ends. The CDR3 loop spans 14 amino acids. Germline loops: CDR1 MNHNY, CDR2 SVGAGI (reference sequence). As DNA, the CDR3 is TGTGCCAGCACACAGGGAGCCTTAGAGGAAAAACTGTTTTTT. This sequence encodes CASTQGALEEKLFF.

The chain has TRBV6-1 and TRBJ1-2; 7 bases agree with TRBD1. V was pared by 7 bases and J by 4 bases, with 12 bases of the junction left unmatched. This CDR3 has 15 residues. The germline gives CDR1 MNHNS, CDR2 SASEGT. This CDR3 is CASTERDSLIYGYTF. CDR3 DNA sequence: TGTGCCAGCACCGAAAGGGACAGCTTAATCTATGGCTACACCTTC.

This clonotype occurred many times. The chain links TRBV27 to TRBJ2-3; 13 nucleotides align to TRBD2. The CDR3 sequence is 15 residues long. V shed 6 bases and J 4 bases; nucleotides not matched to a gene: 4. CDR1 is MNHEY, CDR2 SMNVEV, per germline (reference sequence). The CDR3 bases are TGTGCCAGCAGCTTTGGACTAGCGGGAGCAGATACGCAGTATTTT. It specifies CASSFGLAGADTQYF.

Turning to this clonotype: One base away lies a much larger clone, so this may be a sequencing read error. The chain employs TRBV19 and TRBJ2-2; no definite D call. V was cut by 4 bases and J by 10 bases, with 10 bases left in between. The germline V gene encodes CDR1 LNHDA and CDR2 SQIVND (reference sequence). The CDR3 length is 12 residues. The chain's CDR3 is CASSNGPEELFF. For the CDR3, the DNA is TGTGCCAGTAGTAATGGGCCCGAGGAGCTGTTTTTT.

To note about this clonotype: Relative to the germline gene, one junction end is altered; a read error may explain this. The chain couples TRBV11-2 to TRBJ1-2, with D uncertain. CDR1 SGHAT and CDR2 FQNNGV come from the germline V gene. This CDR3 region has 12 residues. In nucleotides, the CDR3 is TGTGCCAGCGGCTTAGCGGGCGGAGGCTACACCTTC. Its translation is CASGLAGGGYTF. Variable domain in full (rest from reference TRBV11-2 and TRBJ1-2): EAGVAQSPRYKIIEKRQSVAFWCNPISGHATLYWYQQILGQGPKLLIQFQNNGVVDDSQLPKDRFSAERLKGVDSTLKIQPAKLEDSAVYLCASGLAGGGYTFGSGTRLTVV.

With regard to this clonotype: A much larger clone sits a single nucleotide away, making a read error possible. V is TRBV20-1 and J is TRBJ1-3; D gene ambiguous. Germline V gene sequence: CDR1 DFQATT, CDR2 SNEGSKA (reference sequence). The CDR3 is 14 amino acids. CDR3 region: CNASPLGGGNTIYF. CDR3 sequence (DNA): TGCAATGCTAGCCCCCTCGGCGGCGGAAACACCATATATTTT.

Concerning this clonotype: Since a much larger clone is just one base distant, this may be a read error. The CDR3 sequence: CASSKTGHERYF. The CDR3 bases are TGTGCCAGCAGTAAGACAGGGCACGAGCGGTACTTC. This chain connects TRBV27 to TRBJ2-7, with 7 positions matching TRBD1. Germline V CDR1 and CDR2: MNHEY, SMNVEV (reference sequence). There are 12 residues in the CDR3.

The sample holds a few counts of this clonotype. This chain connects TRBV29-1 to TRBJ1-1; D may be TRBD1 (5 bases). The CDR3 contains 15 residues. Trimming left V 8 bases short and J 3 bases short, with 22 bases between. Germline V gives CDR1 SQVTM, CDR2 ANQGSEA. The CDR3 DNA follows: TGCAGCTCCCTAGGAGGGGCTGGGGGGGACACTGAAGCTTTCTTT. Translated, it gives CSSLGGAGGDTEAFF.